The sequence of this TCR beta chain was determined in a study of cytomegalovirus exposure and HLA in healthy donors. Whole-study context: For the 300 to 400 genotyped donors, more than 80% fell within the Caucasian-associated ancestry cluster. General study points: A few CMV-associated chains were confirmed in vitro to be specific for CMV antigens. Later analysis found that TCR beta chains associated with HLA were more clonally expanded than other, equally common chains.

Losses at the gene ends were 2 bases for V and 6 bases for J; bases not matched to a gene: 13. In germline, CDR1 is SGHTA, CDR2 FQGNSA. The length of the CDR3 is 18 residues. The PCR employed 60 Vbeta primers together with 13 Jbeta primers. TCRdb keeps only in-frame clones here, not all; method: immunoSEQ multiplex PCR. The data hold around 61,000 clones, with just under 85% observed a single time. Donors had nominal health at sampling but likely had unrecorded immune exposures. This clone was recorded only once. The antigen remains undetermined. The receptor's source is a man aged 40-50 years in good health and CMV-seronegative. The sequencing input was PBMCs. The chain links TRBV7-2 to TRBJ2-3; 11 bases are a match to TRBD2. CDR3 in DNA: TGTGCCAGCAGCTTATCTGGCGGTAGCGGGGGGGCCCTTGATACGCAGTATTTT. Translation: CASSLSGGSGGALDTQYF.